This T cell receptor beta chain was documented in a study of T cell responses to AZD1222 COVID-19 vaccine. This clone was seen once. V was clipped by 7 bases and J by 6 bases; unmatched bases: 11. Germline CDR1 reads SQVTM; CDR2 reads ANQGSEA. This CDR3 is 15 amino acids long. Measured with immunoSEQ multiplex PCR; TCRdb has only the in-frame clones, and not every one. The repertoire consists of about 110,000 clones, with about 88% occurring once and the leading ten covering about a sixth. This rearrangement joins TRBV29-1 to TRBJ2-2; 10 nucleotides line up with TRBD1. The receptor comes from an adult in good health. The material sequenced was peripheral blood, taken on day 0 of AZD1222 vaccination. The CDR3 DNA reads TGCAGCGCCCGGGGGACAGGGGTATCGGCCGGGGAGCTGTTTTTT. This encodes CSARGTGVSAGELFF.